What follows are 31 T cell receptor beta chains derived from one specimen sequenced in a study of blood T cells in healthy people across ages. Alongside a J-beta primer mix, a sample-barcoded 5' primer served in a second PCR lasting about 7 to 11 cycles. Each CDR3 protein gets one entry after TCRdb re-called the 5' RACE reads with MiXCR. The sample records 1.5 million to 2 million distinct CDR3 sequences, 35% to 50% being singletons. Sequencing input: blood. The receptors here all came from a human donor in good health.

This clonotype was counted between two and nine times. The rearrangement joins TRBV7-2 to TRBJ2-1; 7 bases line up with TRBD1. The CDR3 contains 16 residues. CDR1 and CDR2 (germline): SGHTA, FQGNSA. The junction had 11 bases not matched to a gene; V was cut back by 5 bases and J by 4 bases. The CDR3 here is CASSGRGTIQYNEQFF. CDR3 sequence (DNA): TGTGCCAGCAGCGGCAGGGGGACAATACAATACAATGAGCAGTTCTTC.

The rearrangement uses TRBV13 and TRBJ2-3; no clear D gene. CDR1 and CDR2 (germline): PRHDT, FYEKMQ (reference sequence). CDR3 size: 12 residues. Trimming took 8 bases from V and 6 from J, leaving 12 bases between them. In DNA, the CDR3 is TGTGCCAGCGCCACGGACGTTGATACGCAGTATTTT. It yields the protein CASATDVDTQYF.

This chain joins TRBV11-2 and TRBJ2-1; 8 bases map to TRBD1. This CDR3 has 15 amino acids. V gave up 1 base and J gave up 13 bases; unmatched junction bases: 12. Germline-derived CDR1 and CDR2 are SGHAT and FQNNGV. The CDR3 sequence: CASSLGGQARETQFF. CDR3 bases: TGTGCCAGCAGCTTAGGGGGACAGGCACGAGAGACCCAGTTCTTC.

J is TRBJ1-4 and V is TRBV7-6; 11 bases agree with TRBD1. This CDR3 comprises 15 residues. CDR1 SGHVS and CDR2 FNYEAQ come from the germline V gene. V gave up 4 bases and J gave up 5 bases; unmatched junction bases: 3. The CDR3 DNA is TGTGCCAGCAGCTGGACAGGGGGCTCGAATGAAAAACTGTTTTTT. It translates to CASSWTGGSNEKLFF. The full variable domain, its missing parts supplied by reference TRBV7-6 and TRBJ1-4, is GAGVSQSPRYKVTKRGQDVALRCDPISGHVSLYWYRQALGQGPEFLTYFNYEAQQDKSGLPNDRFSAERPEGSISTLTIQRTEQRDSAMYRCASSWTGGSNEKLFFGSGTQLSVL.

The chain employs TRBV2 and TRBJ2-7; D gene ambiguous. Germline V lookup: CDR1 SNHLY, CDR2 FYNNEI. Trimming took off 2 bases at V and 9 bases at J, with 5 bases between the two ends. This CDR3 spans 10 amino acids. The CDR3: CASSEWGQYF. The CDR3 coding sequence is TGTGCCAGCAGTGAATGGGGGCAGTACTTC.

This clonotype was seen at least ten times. V is TRBV29-1 and J is TRBJ1-5; D gene unclear. Germline V gives CDR1 SQVTM, CDR2 ANQGSEA. Trimming cost V 4 bases and J 7 bases, with 5 bases left between them. CDR3 length equals 10 residues. CDR3: CSVGGQPQHF. The CDR3 nucleotides are TGCAGCGTTGGCGGGCAGCCCCAGCATTTT. Based on the CDR3 plus reference TRBV29-1 and TRBJ1-5, the full variable domain is SAVISQKPSRDICQRGTSLTIQCQVDSQVTMMFWYRQQPGQSLTLIATANQGSEATYESGFVIDKFPISRPNLTFSTLTVSNMSPEDSSIYLCSVGGQPQHFGDGTRLSIL.

This clonotype came up a few times. The chain joins TRBV7-2 to TRBJ2-7; D may match TRBD1 or TRBD2 (5 bases each). This CDR3 is 16 amino acids long. Per the germline V gene, CDR1 is SGHTA and CDR2 is FQGNSA. Deletions cut 7 bases from V and 3 bases from J, with 22 bases between. The CDR3 is CASTSFPGPINYEQYF. In DNA form, the CDR3 reads TGTGCCAGCACCTCCTTCCCGGGACCGATCAACTACGAGCAGTACTTC.

This clonotype was found a few times. Mismatch with germline at one junction end may stem from a read error. The chain links TRBV7-3 to TRBJ2-1; D possibly matches TRBD1 or TRBD2 (5 bases each). The CDR3 contains 15 residues. Germline V gene lookup returns CDR1 SGHTA and CDR2 FQGTGA. CDR3 protein: CASSLTLGDHNEQFF. CDR3 DNA sequence: TGTGCCAGTAGCTTAACGTTGGGGGACCACAATGAGCAGTTCTTC.

This clonotype was picked up one time. The chain combines TRBV3-1 with TRBJ2-1; tentatively, D is TRBD2 (5 bases). The CDR3 runs to 16 residues. In germline, CDR1 is LGHDT, CDR2 YNNKEL (reference sequence). Between the trimmed V and J ends, which lost 0 bases and 2 bases, there was a span of 11 bases. CDR3 coding DNA: TGTGCCAGCAGCCAAGATGCAGCGGTCCCCTACAATGAGCAGTTCTTC. This translates into CASSQDAAVPYNEQFF.

This clonotype showed up just once. The chain links TRBV2 to TRBJ1-1, with TRBD1 as a possible D gene (5 bases). CDR1 is SNHLY and CDR2 is FYNNEI in the germline V gene. V lost 3 bases to trimming and J lost 4 bases, with 9 bases between them. CDR3 length: 13 residues. CDR3: CASSESQGTEAFF. Here the CDR3 DNA reads TGTGCCAGCAGTGAGAGTCAGGGCACTGAAGCTTTCTTT. Combining the CDR3 with reference TRBV2 and TRBJ1-1 gives the whole variable domain EPEVTQTPSHQVTQMGQEVILRCVPISNHLYFYWYRQILGQKVEFLVSFYNNEISEKSEIFDDQFSVERPDGSNFTLKIRSTKLEDSAMYFCASSESQGTEAFFGQGTRLTVV.

In its sample, this clonotype was seen a few times. The DNA of the CDR3 is TGTGCCAGCAGGAGGGAGACCGGAGATACGCAGTATTTT. Amino acid sequence: CASRRETGDTQYF. V is TRBV4-2 and J is TRBJ2-3; tentatively, D is TRBD2 (5 bases). The CDR3 is 13 residues long. Germline values: CDR1 LGHNA, CDR2 YNFKEQ. The germline V and J ends were trimmed by 6 bases and 5 bases, with 12 bases remaining between them.

This clonotype has just a few counts. At one end the junction does not follow the germline gene, possibly because of a read error. The chain carries TRBV10-3 and TRBJ1-4, with TRBD1 matching 9 bases. CDR3 length: 14 amino acids. CDR1 is ENHRY and CDR2 is SYGVKD in the germline V gene. CDR3 region: CAISSGQGNGKLFF. As DNA, the CDR3 is TGTGCCATCAGTTCGGGACAGGGAAATGGAAAACTGTTTTTT.

The rearrangement links TRBV11-2 to TRBJ2-5; maybe TRBD1 (5 bases). The CDR3 contains 16 residues. Trimming left V 5 bases short and J 2 bases short, with 18 bases between. The germline V gene encodes CDR1 SGHAT and CDR2 FQNNGV. This chain's CDR3 is CASSRTRATAQETQYF. CDR3 nucleotides: TGTGCCAGCAGCCGCACCCGGGCGACAGCTCAAGAGACCCAGTACTTC.

The rearrangement uses TRBV28 and TRBJ2-1; D gene uncertain. Germline V gene lookup returns CDR1 MDHEN and CDR2 SYDVKM. The CDR3 runs to 16 residues. V was pared by 4 bases and J by 0 bases, with 13 bases between. CDR3 sequence reads: CASSSPLERSYNEQFF. The DNA of the CDR3 is TGTGCCAGCAGTTCCCCATTGGAGCGCTCCTACAATGAGCAGTTCTTC.

This clonotype appeared once. The chain has TRBV7-2 and TRBJ2-2, with 8 bases fitting TRBD1. The germline gives CDR1 SGHTA, CDR2 FQGNSA. The CDR3 length is 14 residues. After removal of 4 bases from V and 4 bases from J, the junction contained 2 bases not matched to a gene. In nucleotides, the CDR3 is TGTGCCAGCAGCTCGACAGGGGCCACCGGGGAGCTGTTTTTT. Protein product: CASSSTGATGELFF.

This clonotype was found a few times. CDR3 nucleotide sequence: TGCAGCGTTCCGGACAGGGGAGGGGCAGATACGCAGTATTTT. Translation gives CSVPDRGGADTQYF. The chain carries TRBV29-1 and TRBJ2-3; 9 bases are a match to TRBD1. The CDR3 has 14 amino acids. Germline V lookup: CDR1 SQVTM, CDR2 ANQGSEA. V gave up 5 bases and J gave up 4 bases; unmatched junction bases: 7.

V and J are TRBV20-1 and TRBJ1-5, with 8 bases lining up with TRBD1. This CDR3 is built from 13 residues. The V gene end was trimmed by 4 bases and the J gene end by 6 bases; junction bases not matched to a gene: 5. CDR1 is DFQATT, CDR2 SNEGSKA, per germline (reference sequence). CDR3 nucleotides: TGCAGTGCTAAATCAGGGGGCGGTCAGCCCCAGCATTTT. Its translation is CSAKSGGGQPQHF.

The genes are TRBV6-1 and TRBJ1-1; D uncertain. The CDR3 covers 15 residues. Germline V gene sequence: CDR1 MNHNS, CDR2 SASEGT. Trimming cost V 11 bases and J 1 base, with 20 bases left between them. Written as DNA, the CDR3 is TGTGCCGGCACCCCCGGGTTCGACCCGAACACTGAAGCTTTCTTT. Encoded protein: CAGTPGFDPNTEAFF.

A word on this clonotype: One junction end disagrees with the germline gene, perhaps due to a read error. CDR3 nucleotide sequence: TGTGCCAGCAGCCAAGATGCTCGGGTTAGCTACATCTTC. As protein: CASSQDARVSYIF. This chain joins TRBV4-2 and TRBJ1-2, with D uncertain. The V gene's germline CDR1 is LGHNA and CDR2 YNFKEQ. The CDR3 is 13 amino acids.

J is TRBJ2-1 and V is TRBV7-6; D not resolved. The CDR3 contains 13 residues. In germline, CDR1 is SGHVS, CDR2 FNYEAQ. Trimming left V 1 base short and J 9 bases short, with 10 bases between. In DNA form, the CDR3 reads TGTGCCAGCAGCTTAGAGGTCTGGGGTGAGCAGTTCTTC. Translated, it gives CASSLEVWGEQFF.

In its sample, this clonotype was seen a few times. The genes are TRBV27 and TRBJ2-1, with TRBD2 identical over 11 bases. V lost 7 bases, J lost 3 bases, and 8 bases stayed unmatched. The CDR3 consists of 16 residues. CDR1 is MNHEY and CDR2 is SMNVEV in the germline V gene (reference sequence). In nucleotides, the CDR3 is TGTGCCAGCAAGAAAGCCGGGACTAGCGGCTACAATGAGCAGTTCTTC. It codes for CASKKAGTSGYNEQFF.

The J gene is TRBJ2-3, the V gene TRBV6-4, with a tentative D call TRBD2 (6 bases). The germline V and J ends were trimmed by 2 bases and 2 bases, with 11 bases remaining between them. The CDR3 runs to 15 residues. Germline V gene sequence: CDR1 MRHNA, CDR2 SNTAGT. CDR3 amino acids: CASSDDGGTTDTQYF. The DNA for the CDR3 is TGTGCCAGCAGTGACGACGGGGGTACCACAGATACGCAGTATTTT.

CDR3 coding DNA: TGTGCCAGCAGCCGAGAACGACGGGACCCGGAATACAGAGGAGAGCAGTACTTC. Translation gives CASSRERRDPEYRGEQYF. The chain carries TRBV3-1 and TRBJ2-7, with D perhaps assigned TRBD1 or TRBD2 (5 bases each). V dropped 4 bases and J dropped 7 bases, with 29 bases sitting between them. CDR3 size: 18 residues. Germline CDR1 is LGHDT and CDR2 is YNNKEL (reference sequence).

This clonotype has a count of ten or more. This sequence joins TRBV12-3 or TRBV12-4 and TRBJ2-4, with 8 bases matching TRBD1. V lost 5 bases and J lost 4; bases outside the gene matches: 4. The CDR3 has 14 amino acids. The CDR3 sequence is CASSPTGVKNIQYF. For the CDR3, the DNA is TGTGCCAGCAGTCCGACAGGGGTGAAAAACATTCAGTACTTC.

This clonotype was recorded many times. J is TRBJ2-1 and V is TRBV29-1; 10 nucleotides agree with TRBD2. The CDR3 runs to 15 residues. Germline CDR1 SQVTM, CDR2 ANQGSEA. V shed 6 bases, J shed 2 bases, and the junction held 7 bases outside the gene matches. In DNA form, the CDR3 reads TGCAGCGTACAGAAGCGGGGGGGCCCCTACAATGAGCAGTTCTTC. Protein product: CSVQKRGGPYNEQFF.

V and J are TRBV12-3 or TRBV12-4 and TRBJ1-1; a possible D gene is TRBD1 (5 bases). The V end lost 6 bases, the J end lost 6 bases, and 8 bases lay between the germline ends. The CDR3 is 11 residues long. In DNA, the CDR3 is TGTGCCAGCAGCAGGGTCCCTGAAGCTTTCTTT. This codes for CASSRVPEAFF.

This clonotype came up a few times. This chain links TRBV20-1 with TRBJ2-7, with TRBD2 matching over 9 bases. CDR1 and CDR2 (germline): DFQATT, SNEGSKA (reference sequence). Trimming cost V 3 bases and J 0 bases; bases outside gene matches: 3. The CDR3 extends over 14 amino acids. CDR3: CSARISGGSYEQYF. Written as DNA, the CDR3 is TGCAGTGCTAGGATTAGCGGGGGCTCCTACGAGCAGTACTTC.

This CDR3 reads CASSLKDAGGTDTQYF. The CDR3 DNA reads TGTGCCAGCAGTTTGAAAGACGCAGGGGGGACAGATACGCAGTATTTT. The chain combines TRBV28 with TRBJ2-3, with a tentative D call TRBD1 (7 bases). Germline V CDR1 and CDR2: MDHEN, SYDVKM. V was trimmed by 3 bases and J by 3 bases, leaving 16 bases between them. The CDR3 is made up of 16 amino acids. Using reference TRBV28 and TRBJ2-3 for the parts outside the CDR3, the full variable domain is DVKVTQSSRYLVKRTGEKVFLECVQDMDHENMFWYRQDPGLGLRLIYFSYDVKMKEKGDIPEGYSVSREKKERFSLILESASTNQTSMYLCASSLKDAGGTDTQYFGPGTRLTVL.

The V call is TRBV7-2, the J call TRBJ1-6; D unclear. The V and J ends lost 3 bases and 11 bases respectively, with 11 bases between them. Germline values: CDR1 SGHTA, CDR2 FQGNSA. This CDR3 is 13 amino acids long. As DNA, the CDR3 is TGTGCCAGCAGCTTGATTGAGGATACACCCCTCCACTTT. It translates to CASSLIEDTPLHF. Looking up the rest from reference TRBV7-2 and TRBJ1-6 gives the full variable domain: GAGVSQSPSNKVTEKGKDVELRCDPISGHTALYWYRQSLGQGLEFLIYFQGNSAPDKSGLPSDRFSAERTGGSVSTLTIQRTQQEDSAVYLCASSLIEDTPLHFGNGTRLTVT.

V usage is TRBV7-2 and J usage is TRBJ2-6; no definite D call. The CDR3 length is 12 residues. CDR1 is SGHTA and CDR2 is FQGNSA in the germline V gene. Trimming removed 5 bases at V and 11 bases at J, with 10 bases between. CDR3 in DNA: TGTGCCAGCAGCCCGCCAGCCTACGTCCTGACTTTC. This sequence encodes CASSPPAYVLTF.

This clonotype came up a few times. The chain uses TRBV6-2 or TRBV6-3 and TRBJ2-1, with 9 bases identical to TRBD1. This CDR3 region has 15 residues. CDR1 and CDR2 (germline): MNHEY, SVGEGT. The trim removed 8 bases at V and 8 bases at J, leaving 13 bases unmatched. This CDR3 reads CASGGGDRGSHEQFF. The DNA for the CDR3 is TGTGCCAGCGGGGGAGGTGACAGGGGGTCCCATGAGCAGTTCTTC.